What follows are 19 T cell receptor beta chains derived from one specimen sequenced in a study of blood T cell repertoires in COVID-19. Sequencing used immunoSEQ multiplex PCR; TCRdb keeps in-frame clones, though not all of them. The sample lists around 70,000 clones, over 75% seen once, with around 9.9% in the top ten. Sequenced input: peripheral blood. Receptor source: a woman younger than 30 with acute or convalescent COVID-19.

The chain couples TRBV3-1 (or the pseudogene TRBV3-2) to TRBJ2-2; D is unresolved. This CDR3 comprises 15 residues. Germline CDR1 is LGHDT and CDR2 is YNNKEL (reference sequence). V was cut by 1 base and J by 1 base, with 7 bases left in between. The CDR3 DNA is TGTGCCAGCAGCCAAGGTTTTCAGAACACCGGGGAGCTGTTTTTT. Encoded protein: CASSQGFQNTGELFF.

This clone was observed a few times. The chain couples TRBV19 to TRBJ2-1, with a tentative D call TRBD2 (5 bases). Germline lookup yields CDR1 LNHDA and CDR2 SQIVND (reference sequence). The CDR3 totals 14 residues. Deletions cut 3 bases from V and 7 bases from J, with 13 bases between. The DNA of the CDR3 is TGTGCCAGTAGTATCCAGCGGCTCGGAAATGAGCAGTTCTTC. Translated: CASSIQRLGNEQFF.

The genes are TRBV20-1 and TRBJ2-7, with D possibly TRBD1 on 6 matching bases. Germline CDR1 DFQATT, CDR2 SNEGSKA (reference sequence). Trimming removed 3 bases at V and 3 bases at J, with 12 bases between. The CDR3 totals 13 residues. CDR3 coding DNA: TGCAGTGCTAGTAACAGGGCCATCTACGAGCAGTACTTC. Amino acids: CSASNRAIYEQYF.

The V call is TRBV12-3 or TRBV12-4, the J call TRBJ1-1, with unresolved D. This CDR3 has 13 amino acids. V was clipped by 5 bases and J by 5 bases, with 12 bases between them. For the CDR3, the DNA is TGTGCCAGCAGTCGAGCCGGGAGAACTGAAGCTTTCTTT. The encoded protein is CASSRAGRTEAFF.

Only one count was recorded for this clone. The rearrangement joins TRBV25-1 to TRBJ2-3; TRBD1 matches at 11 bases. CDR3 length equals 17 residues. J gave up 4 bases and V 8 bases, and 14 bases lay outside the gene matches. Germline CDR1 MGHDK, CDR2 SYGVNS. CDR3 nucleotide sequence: TGTGCCAGCGCCCGAAGATCGGGGGGACAGGGGGCAGATACGCAGTATTTT. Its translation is CASARRSGGQGADTQYF.

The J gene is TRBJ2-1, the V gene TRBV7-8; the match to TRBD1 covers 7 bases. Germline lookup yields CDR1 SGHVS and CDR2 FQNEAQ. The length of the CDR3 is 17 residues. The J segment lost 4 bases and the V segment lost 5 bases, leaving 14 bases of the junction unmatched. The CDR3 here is CASSPRQGPNTYNEQFF. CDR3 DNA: TGTGCCAGCAGCCCAAGACAGGGCCCAAATACTTACAATGAGCAGTTCTTC.

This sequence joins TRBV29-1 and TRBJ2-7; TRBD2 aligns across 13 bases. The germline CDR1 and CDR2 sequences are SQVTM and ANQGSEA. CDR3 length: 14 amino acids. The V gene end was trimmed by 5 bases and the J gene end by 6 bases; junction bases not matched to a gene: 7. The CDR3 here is CSVRLAGGIREQYF. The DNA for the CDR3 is TGCAGCGTTAGACTAGCGGGGGGAATTCGCGAGCAGTACTTC.

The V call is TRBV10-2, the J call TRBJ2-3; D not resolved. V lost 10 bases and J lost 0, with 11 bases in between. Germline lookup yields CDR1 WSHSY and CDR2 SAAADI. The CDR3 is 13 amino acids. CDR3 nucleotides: TGCGCCACAAGAACTAAAAGCACAGATACGCAGTATTTT. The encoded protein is CATRTKSTDTQYF.

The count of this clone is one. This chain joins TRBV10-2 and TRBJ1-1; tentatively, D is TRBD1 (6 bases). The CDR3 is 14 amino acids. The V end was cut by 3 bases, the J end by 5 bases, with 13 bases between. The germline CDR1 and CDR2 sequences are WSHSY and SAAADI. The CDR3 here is CASSERRGETEAFF. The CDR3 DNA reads TGCGCCAGCAGTGAACGCAGGGGAGAAACTGAAGCTTTCTTT.

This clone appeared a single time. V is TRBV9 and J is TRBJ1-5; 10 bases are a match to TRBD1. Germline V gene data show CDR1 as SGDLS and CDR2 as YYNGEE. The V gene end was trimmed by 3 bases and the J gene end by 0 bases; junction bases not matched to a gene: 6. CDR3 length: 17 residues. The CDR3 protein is CASSEGQGSYSNQPQHF. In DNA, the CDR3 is TGTGCCAGCAGCGAGGGACAGGGGAGCTATAGCAATCAGCCCCAGCATTTT.

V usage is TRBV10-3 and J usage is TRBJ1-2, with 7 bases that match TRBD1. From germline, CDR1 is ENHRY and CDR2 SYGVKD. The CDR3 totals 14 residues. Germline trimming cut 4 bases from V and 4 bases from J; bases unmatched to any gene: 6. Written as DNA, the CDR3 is TGTGCCATCAGTGGGGACAGTGCCACCTATGGCTACACCTTC. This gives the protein CAISGDSATYGYTF.

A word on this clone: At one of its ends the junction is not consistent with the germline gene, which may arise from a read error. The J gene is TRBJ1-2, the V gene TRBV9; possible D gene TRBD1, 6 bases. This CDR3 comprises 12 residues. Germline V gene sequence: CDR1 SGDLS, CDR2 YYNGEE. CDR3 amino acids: CASSPSTIGTLF. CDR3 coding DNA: TGTGCCAGCAGTCCAAGTACCATAGGGACACTCTTC.

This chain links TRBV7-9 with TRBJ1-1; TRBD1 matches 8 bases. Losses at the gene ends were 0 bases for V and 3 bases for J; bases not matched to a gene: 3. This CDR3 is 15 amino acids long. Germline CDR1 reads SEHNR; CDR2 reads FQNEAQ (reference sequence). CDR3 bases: TGTGCCAGCAGCTTAGCGACAGGGGTAGACACTGAAGCTTTCTTT. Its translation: CASSLATGVDTEAFF.

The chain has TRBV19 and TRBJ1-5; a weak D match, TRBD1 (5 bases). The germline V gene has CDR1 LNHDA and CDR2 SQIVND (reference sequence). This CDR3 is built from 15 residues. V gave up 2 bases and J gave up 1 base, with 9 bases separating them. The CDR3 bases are TGTGCCAGTAGTATACAGGGAGGGAGCAATCAGCCCCAGCATTTT. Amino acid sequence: CASSIQGGSNQPQHF.

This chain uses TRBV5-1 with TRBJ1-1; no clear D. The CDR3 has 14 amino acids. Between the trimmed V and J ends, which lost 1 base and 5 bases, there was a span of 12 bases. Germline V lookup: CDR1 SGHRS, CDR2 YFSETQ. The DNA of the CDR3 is TGCGCCAGCAGCTTGTTCGACTTTACGACTGAAGCTTTCTTT. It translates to CASSLFDFTTEAFF. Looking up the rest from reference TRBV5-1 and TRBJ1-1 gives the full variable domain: KAGVTQTPRYLIKTRGQQVTLSCSPISGHRSVSWYQQTPGQGLQFLFEYFSETQRNKGNFPGRFSGRQFSNSRSEMNVSTLELGDSALYLCASSLFDFTTEAFFGQGTRLTVV.

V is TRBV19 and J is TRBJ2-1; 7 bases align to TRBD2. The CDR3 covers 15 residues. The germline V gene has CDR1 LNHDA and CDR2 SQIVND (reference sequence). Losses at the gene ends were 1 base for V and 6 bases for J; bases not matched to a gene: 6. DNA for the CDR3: TGTGCCAGTAGTATAGGGGAGGGTAGTGTCAATGAGCAGTTCTTC. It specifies CASSIGEGSVNEQFF.

CDR3 amino acids: CASSSSGTGGQVLHF. The CDR3 nucleotides read TGTGCCAGCAGTTCCTCCGGGACAGGCGGCCAGGTCCTCCACTTT. The V and J genes are TRBV6-5 and TRBJ1-6; TRBD1 matches at 8 bases. CDR1 MNHEY and CDR2 SVGAGI come from the germline V gene. J lost 15 bases, V lost 4 bases, and 14 bases had no gene match. The CDR3 consists of 15 residues.

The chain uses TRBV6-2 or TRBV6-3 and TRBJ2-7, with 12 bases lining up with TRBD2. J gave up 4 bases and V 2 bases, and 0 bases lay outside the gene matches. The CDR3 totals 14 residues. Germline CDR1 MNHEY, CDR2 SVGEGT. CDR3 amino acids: CASSYGTSGYEQYF. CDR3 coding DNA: TGTGCCAGCAGTTACGGGACTAGCGGGTACGAGCAGTACTTC.

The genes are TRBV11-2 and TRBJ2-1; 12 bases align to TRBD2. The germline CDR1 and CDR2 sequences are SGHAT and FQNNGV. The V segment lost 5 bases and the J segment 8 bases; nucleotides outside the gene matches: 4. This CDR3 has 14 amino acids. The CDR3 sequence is CASSILAGGDEQFF. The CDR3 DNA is TGTGCCAGCAGCATACTAGCGGGGGGCGATGAGCAGTTCTTC.